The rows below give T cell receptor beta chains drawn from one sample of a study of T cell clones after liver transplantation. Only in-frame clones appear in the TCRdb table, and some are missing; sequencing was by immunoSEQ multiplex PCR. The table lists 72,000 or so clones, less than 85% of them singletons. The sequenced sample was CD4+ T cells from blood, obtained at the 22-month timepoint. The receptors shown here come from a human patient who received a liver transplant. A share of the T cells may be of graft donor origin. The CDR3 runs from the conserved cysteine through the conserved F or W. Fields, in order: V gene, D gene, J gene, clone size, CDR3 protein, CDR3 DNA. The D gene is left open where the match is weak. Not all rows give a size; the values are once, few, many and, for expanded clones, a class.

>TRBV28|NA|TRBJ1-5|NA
CASSKGSNQPQHF
TGTGCCAGCAGCAAAGGAAGTAATCAGCCCCAGCATTTT
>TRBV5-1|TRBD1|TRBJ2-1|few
CASSLDPDRAPYNEQFF
TGCGCCAGCAGCTTGGATCCGGACAGGGCTCCATACAATGAGCAGTTCTTC
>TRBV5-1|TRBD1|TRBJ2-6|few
CASSLAPGTGGVTGANVLTF
TGCGCCAGCAGCTTGGCCCCCGGGACAGGGGGCGTGACTGGGGCCAACGTCCTGACTTTC
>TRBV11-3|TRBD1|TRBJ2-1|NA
CASSLGLQGYNEQFF
TGTGCCAGCAGCTTAGGGTTACAGGGGTACAATGAGCAGTTCTTC
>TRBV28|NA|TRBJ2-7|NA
CASRGSRGGRHEQYF
TGTGCCAGCAGGGGTTCAAGGGGGGGCAGGCACGAGCAGTACTTC
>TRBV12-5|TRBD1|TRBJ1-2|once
CASGPQTGNYGYTF
TGTGCTAGTGGTCCCCAGACAGGGAACTATGGCTACACCTTC
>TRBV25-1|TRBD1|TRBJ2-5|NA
CASSEPGTGGVGTQYF
TGTGCCAGCAGTGAACCCGGGACAGGGGGCGTCGGGACCCAGTACTTC
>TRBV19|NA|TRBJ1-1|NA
CASEHGPKNTEAFF
TGTGCCAGTGAGCACGGGCCAAAGAACACTGAAGCTTTCTTT
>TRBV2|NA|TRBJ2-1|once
CASNYFGGYSYNEQFF
TGTGCCAGCAATTACTTTGGGGGATACTCCTACAATGAGCAGTTCTTC
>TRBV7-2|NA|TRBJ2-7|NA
CASSSTLASEQYF
TGTGCCAGCAGCTCAACTCTAGCGTCTGAGCAGTACTTC
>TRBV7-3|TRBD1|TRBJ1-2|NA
CASSLRGTGEDGYTF
TGTGCCAGCAGCTTAAGGGGGACAGGGGAGGATGGCTACACCTTC
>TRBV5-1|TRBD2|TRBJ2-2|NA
CASSEGSGVTGELFF
TGCGCCAGCAGCGAGGGAAGCGGGGTCACCGGGGAGCTGTTTTTT
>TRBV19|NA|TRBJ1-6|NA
CASRKTDSYSPLHF
TGTGCCAGTAGGAAGACGGATTCGTACTCACCCCTCCACTTT
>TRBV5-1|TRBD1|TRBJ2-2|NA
CASSYGQGTTGELFF
TGCGCCAGCAGCTACGGACAGGGGACCACCGGGGAGCTGTTTTTT
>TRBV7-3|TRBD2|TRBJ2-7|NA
CASSLNSGVSYEQYF
TGTGCCAGCAGCTTAAATAGCGGGGTTTCCTACGAGCAGTACTTC
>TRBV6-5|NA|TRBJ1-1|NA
CASSLVPGTVNTEAFF
TGTGCCAGCAGTTTGGTCCCCGGGACGGTGAACACTGAAGCTTTCTTT
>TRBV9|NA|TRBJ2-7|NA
CASSESEAALSYEQYF
TGTGCCAGCAGCGAGTCTGAAGCGGCCCTATCCTACGAGCAGTACTTC
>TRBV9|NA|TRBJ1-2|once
CASSPNLERPNYGYTF
TGTGCCAGCAGCCCGAACCTGGAACGACCCAACTATGGCTACACCTTC
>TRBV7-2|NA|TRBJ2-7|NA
CASSLVSYEQYF
TGTGCCAGCAGCTTAGTATCCTACGAGCAGTACTTC
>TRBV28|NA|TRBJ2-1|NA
CASSPSTGFGTSLDEQFF
TGTGCCAGCAGTCCCTCCACAGGGTTTGGGACCTCGCTGGATGAGCAGTTCTTC
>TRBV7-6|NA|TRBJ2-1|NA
CASSPGWGYNEQFF
TGTGCCAGCAGCCCAGGTTGGGGCTACAATGAGCAGTTCTTC
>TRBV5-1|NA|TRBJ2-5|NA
CASSLDGRRETQYF
TGCGCCAGCAGCTTGGACGGAAGGCGGGAGACCCAGTACTTC
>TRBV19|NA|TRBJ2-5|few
CASSTGGTGRETQYF
TGTGCCAGTAGTACTGGAGGGACCGGGCGAGAGACCCAGTACTTC
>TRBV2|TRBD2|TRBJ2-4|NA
CASSPGLAGWLF
TGTGCCAGCAGTCCGGGACTAGCGGGATGGTTGTTC
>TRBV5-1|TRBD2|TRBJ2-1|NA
CASSLGFSGGRRTGNEQFF
TGCGCCAGCAGCTTGGGTTTTAGCGGGGGGCGACGTACGGGCAATGAGCAGTTCTTC
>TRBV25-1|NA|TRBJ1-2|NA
CASSDGLAYGYTF
TGTGCCAGCAGTGACGGACTGGCCTATGGCTACACCTTC
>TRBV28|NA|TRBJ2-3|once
CASSSPNVRDATDTQYF
TGTGCCAGCAGTTCCCCGAACGTAAGGGACGCCACAGATACGCAGTATTTT
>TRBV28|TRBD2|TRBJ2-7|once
CASSLTAGGYEQYF
TGTGCCAGCAGTTTAACGGCGGGAGGCTACGAGCAGTACTTC
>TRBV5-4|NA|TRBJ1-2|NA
CASSLWQGGYGYTF
TGTGCCAGCAGCTTGTGGCAGGGTGGCTATGGCTACACCTTC
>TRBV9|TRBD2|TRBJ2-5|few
CASSVASGGEEETQYF
TGTGCCAGCAGCGTAGCTTCTGGGGGGGAGGAAGAGACCCAGTACTTC
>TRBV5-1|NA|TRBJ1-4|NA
CASSLEGGSDEKLFF
TGCGCCAGCAGCTTGGAAGGGGGATCGGATGAAAAACTGTTTTTT
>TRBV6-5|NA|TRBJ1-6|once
CASSPPQGRWSPLHF
TGTGCCAGCAGCCCACCCCAAGGGAGGTGGTCACCCCTCCACTTT
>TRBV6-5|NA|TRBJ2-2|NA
CASSRDPLGGELFF
TGTGCCAGCAGTCGGGACCCCTTGGGCGGGGAGCTGTTTTTT
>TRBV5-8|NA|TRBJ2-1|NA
CASSFLSGEQFF
TGTGCCAGCAGCTTTCTTTCCGGGGAGCAGTTCTTC
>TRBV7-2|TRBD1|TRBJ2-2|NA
CASSTRQGGAGELFF
TGTGCCAGCAGCACAAGACAGGGGGGCGCCGGGGAGCTGTTTTTT
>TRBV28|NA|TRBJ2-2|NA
CASSLWVRGATGELFF
TGTGCCAGCAGTTTATGGGTCCGGGGGGCCACCGGGGAGCTGTTTTTT
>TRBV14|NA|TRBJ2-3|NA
CASSRKQGGRTDTQYF
TGTGCCAGCAGCCGAAAACAGGGAGGGCGCACAGATACGCAGTATTTT
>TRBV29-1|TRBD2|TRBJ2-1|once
CSVVGGSSYNEQFF
TGCAGCGTTGTAGGCGGGAGTTCCTACAATGAGCAGTTCTTC
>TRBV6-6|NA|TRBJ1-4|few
CASSISGVSNEKLFF
TGTGCCAGCAGTATATCAGGGGTGTCTAATGAAAAACTGTTTTTT
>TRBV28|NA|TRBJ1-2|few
CASNGNYGYTF
TGTGCCAGCAACGGGAACTATGGCTACACCTTC
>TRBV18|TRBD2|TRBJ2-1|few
CASSPQYSGSSYNEQFF
TGTGCCAGCTCACCACAATATAGCGGGAGCTCCTACAATGAGCAGTTCTTC
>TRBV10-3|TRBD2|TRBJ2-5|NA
CAISESRGAGSQETQYF
TGTGCCATCAGTGAGTCGAGGGGAGCGGGGTCCCAAGAGACCCAGTACTTC
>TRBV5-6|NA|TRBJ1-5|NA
CASSLGDRNQPQHF
TGTGCCAGCAGCTTGGGAGACAGAAATCAGCCCCAGCATTTT
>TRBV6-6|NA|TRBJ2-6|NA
CASSLDGNSGANVLTF
TGTGCCAGCTCATTGGACGGAAACTCTGGGGCCAACGTCCTGACTTTC
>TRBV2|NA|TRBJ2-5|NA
CASSDGRETQYF
TGTGCCAGCAGTGACGGTCGGGAGACCCAGTACTTC
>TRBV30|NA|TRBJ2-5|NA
CASSTFTGKQETQYF
TGTGCTTCCTCTACATTTACGGGAAAACAAGAGACCCAGTACTTC
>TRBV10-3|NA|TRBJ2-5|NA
CAISDPQRDSFMETQYF
TGTGCCATCAGTGATCCCCAACGGGACTCCTTCATGGAGACCCAGTACTTC
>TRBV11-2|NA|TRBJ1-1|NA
CASSLVGSSTEAFF
TGTGCCAGCAGCTTAGTTGGATCGAGCACTGAAGCTTTCTTT
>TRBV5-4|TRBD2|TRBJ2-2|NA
CASSSPGTTNTGELFF
TGTGCCAGCAGCTCCCCCGGGACTACGAACACCGGGGAGCTGTTTTTT
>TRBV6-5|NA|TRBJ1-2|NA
CASRGDLWGNYGYTF
TGTGCCAGCAGAGGGGACCTCTGGGGGAACTATGGCTACACCTTC